The 22 T cell receptor beta chains presented below share a single source sample, sequenced in a study of response to subunit inactivated influenza vaccine. MiXCR was run by TCRdb on the RT-PCR reads, yielding one entry per CDR3 protein. The table has some 600,000 distinct CDR3 sequences, approximately 15% seen once; the top ten hold roughly 7.2%. The material sequenced was PBMCs from blood, taken 14 to 15 days before vaccination. The receptors were gathered from a man aged 50 to 59 who received an inactivated influenza vaccine.

The rearrangement links TRBV18 to TRBJ2-1, with 10 bases identical to TRBD2. Germline trimming cut 0 bases from V and 2 bases from J; bases unmatched to any gene: 4. Germline CDR1 reads KGHSH; CDR2 reads LQKENI. This CDR3 spans 17 amino acids. The CDR3 region is CASSPPQSGGAYNEQFF. The CDR3 nucleotides are TGTGCCAGCTCACCACCACAGAGCGGGGGGGCCTACAATGAGCAGTTCTTC. Full variable domain (rest looked up from reference TRBV18 and TRBJ2-1): NAGVMQNPRHLVRRRGQEARLRCSPMKGHSHVYWYRQLPEEGLKFMVYLQKENIIDESGMPKERFSAEFPKEGPSILRIQQVVRGDSAAYFCASSPPQSGGAYNEQFFGPGTRLTVL.

The V gene is TRBV12-3 or TRBV12-4, the J gene TRBJ2-2; TRBD2 agrees at 9 bases. CDR3 length: 14 residues. The junction had 2 bases not matched to a gene; V was cut back by 5 bases and J by 4 bases. This chain's CDR3 is CASSATSGTGELFF. In nucleotides, the CDR3 is TGTGCCAGCAGTGCGACTAGCGGCACCGGGGAGCTGTTTTTT.

This clonotype came up a few times. V usage is TRBV20-1 and J usage is TRBJ1-5, with a weak D call TRBD1 (5 bases). CDR3 length equals 13 residues. V shed 3 bases and J shed 3 bases, with 9 bases lying between them. The germline CDR1 and CDR2 sequences are DFQATT and SNEGSKA (reference sequence). The CDR3 DNA reads as TGCAGTGCTAGCGACAGCTTCAATCAGCCCCAGCATTTT. Encoded protein: CSASDSFNQPQHF.

The rearrangement joins TRBV20-1 to TRBJ2-1, with D possibly matching TRBD1 (7 bases). The CDR3 consists of 15 residues. The V end lost 3 bases, the J end lost 4 bases, and 16 bases lay between the germline ends. Looked up from germline, CDR1 is DFQATT and CDR2 is SNEGSKA (reference sequence). CDR3 DNA sequence: TGCAGTGCTAGGATTGCGGGACAGATATACAATGAGCAGTTCTTC. Translation gives CSARIAGQIYNEQFF.

The V and J genes are TRBV4-3 and TRBJ2-1; a weak D match, TRBD2 (6 bases). The CDR3 covers 16 residues. Trimming shortened V by 0 bases and J by 5 bases, and 14 bases separated the two germline ends. Germline CDR1 and CDR2: LGHNA and YSLEER. The CDR3 spells CASSQDSGTPHNEQFF. The CDR3 DNA reads TGCGCCAGCAGCCAAGACTCCGGGACTCCCCACAATGAGCAGTTCTTC.

The chain links TRBV12-3 or TRBV12-4 to TRBJ1-5, with 7 nucleotides matching TRBD1. The CDR3 runs to 14 residues. The V and J ends lost 6 bases and 5 bases, in that order; junction bases with no gene match: 7. CDR3 amino acids: CASSQNQGDQPQHF. The CDR3 bases are TGTGCCAGCAGCCAAAATCAGGGGGATCAGCCCCAGCATTTT.

The chain carries TRBV20-1 and TRBJ2-1; D remains unclear. Trimming removed 0 bases at V and 3 bases at J, with 12 bases between. CDR1 and CDR2 from the germline V gene are DFQATT and SNEGSKA (reference sequence). The CDR3 length is 15 residues. In nucleotides, the CDR3 is TGCAGTGCTAGAGATCGCAGCGAGTACTACAATGAGCAGTTCTTC. Amino acid sequence: CSARDRSEYYNEQFF.

This clonotype has just one count. This chain connects TRBV5-1 to TRBJ2-1, with 9 nucleotides matching TRBD1. The CDR3 is 15 amino acids. Germline loops: CDR1 SGHRS, CDR2 YFSETQ. Unmatched junction bases numbered 13, after V lost 7 bases and J lost 8 bases. The chain's CDR3 is CASAEPGTGIYEQFF. DNA for the CDR3: TGCGCCAGCGCGGAGCCTGGGACAGGGATCTATGAGCAGTTCTTC.

This clonotype was counted ten times or more. The chain couples TRBV2 to TRBJ2-7, with TRBD1 matching over 10 bases. V dropped 5 bases and J dropped 3; count of bases not matched to a gene: 4. The CDR3 runs 14 residues. Germline CDR1 reads SNHLY; CDR2 reads FYNNEI. The CDR3 protein is CASSWDRGDYEQYF. CDR3 sequence (DNA): TGTGCCAGCAGTTGGGACAGGGGCGACTACGAGCAGTACTTC.

The rearrangement uses TRBV20-1 and TRBJ1-3, with D hard to call. Trimming took 0 bases from V and 0 from J, leaving 6 bases between them. The CDR3 spans 14 residues. The V gene's germline CDR1 is DFQATT and CDR2 SNEGSKA (reference sequence). As DNA, the CDR3 is TGCAGTGCTAGAGAATCACGCTCTGGAAACACCATATATTTT. This codes for CSARESRSGNTIYF.

This clonotype has just a few counts. V and J are TRBV20-1 and TRBJ2-1; no definite D call. V was pared by 1 base and J by 1 base, with 11 bases between. The CDR3 spans 15 residues. Germline V CDR1 and CDR2: DFQATT, SNEGSKA (reference sequence). CDR3 in amino acids: CSARAHWGSYNEQFF. CDR3 sequence (DNA): TGCAGTGCTAGAGCCCATTGGGGTTCCTACAATGAGCAGTTCTTC.

The gene calls are TRBV7-6 and TRBJ2-5; weak D call: TRBD2 (5 bases). Trimming pared 3 bases from V and 3 bases from J, leaving 8 bases between. The V gene's germline CDR1 is SGHVS and CDR2 FNYEAQ. This CDR3 spans 13 amino acids. The CDR3 DNA reads TGTGCCAGCAGCTTCTCGAGGGAAGAGACCCAGTACTTC. Translated: CASSFSREETQYF.

The chain links TRBV11-1 to TRBJ2-2, with 8 bases matching TRBD2. V lost 3 bases and J lost 7; bases outside the gene matches: 4. CDR3 length equals 14 residues. Germline V gene sequence: CDR1 SGHAT, CDR2 FQDESV (reference sequence). CDR3 sequence: CASSFGRGGGELFF. The CDR3 DNA follows: TGTGCCAGCAGCTTCGGCCGGGGGGGCGGGGAGCTGTTTTTT.

This clonotype was seen at least ten times. The chain joins TRBV9 to TRBJ2-1, with D maybe TRBD2 (5 bases). Trimming pared 3 bases from V and 6 bases from J, leaving 19 bases between. CDR1 and CDR2 from the germline V gene are SGDLS and YYNGEE. There are 16 residues in the CDR3. DNA of the CDR3: TGTGCCAGCAGCGAGTTTGAGGGAACAGTGGGCAATGAGCAGTTCTTC. It codes for CASSEFEGTVGNEQFF.

V gene TRBV28 combines with J gene TRBJ2-5; D perhaps matches TRBD2 (6 bases). From germline, CDR1 is MDHEN and CDR2 SYDVKM. Deletions cut 2 bases from V and 4 bases from J, with 11 bases between. The CDR3 is 14 residues long. The CDR3 spells CASSLPFGGETQYF. The DNA of the CDR3 is TGTGCCAGCAGTTTACCGTTCGGGGGAGAGACCCAGTACTTC.

V is TRBV10-3 and J is TRBJ2-7, with TRBD1 matching over 7 bases. With V trimmed by 10 bases and J by 3 bases, 21 bases remained unmatched. The V gene's germline CDR1 is ENHRY and CDR2 SYGVKD. CDR3 length: 17 residues. Written as DNA, the CDR3 is TGTGCCAACCCGGCGTCCGAGACAGGGATTAGATACTACGAGCAGTACTTC. Amino acids: CANPASETGIRYYEQYF.

This clonotype was observed many times. V and J are TRBV5-1 and TRBJ2-1; no definite D call. The germline V gene has CDR1 SGHRS and CDR2 YFSETQ. V was trimmed by 2 bases and J by 7 bases, leaving 16 bases between them. The CDR3 spans 15 residues. The CDR3 region is CASSFEAEMGNEQFF. CDR3 sequence (DNA): TGCGCCAGCAGCTTTGAGGCCGAAATGGGGAATGAGCAGTTCTTC.

This clonotype was seen a handful of times. J is TRBJ2-7 and V is TRBV12-3 or TRBV12-4; 8 positions match TRBD2. J was trimmed by 5 bases and V by 6 bases; bases with no gene match: 3. CDR3 length equals 12 residues. The CDR3 region has the DNA TGTGCCAGCAGCCGGGGACTAGACGAGCAGTACTTC. Translation: CASSRGLDEQYF.

The rearrangement uses TRBV10-3 and TRBJ1-6; 8 nucleotides line up with TRBD1. The CDR3 has 14 residues. CDR1 is ENHRY and CDR2 is SYGVKD in the germline V gene. V dropped 4 bases and J dropped 7; count of bases not matched to a gene: 3. The CDR3 bases are TGTGCCATCAGTGTGCAGGGGGCGAATTCACCCCTCCACTTT. Translation: CAISVQGANSPLHF.

This clonotype was seen a few times. The V gene is TRBV5-1, the J gene TRBJ2-7; D is possibly TRBD1 (6 bases). The germline CDR1 and CDR2 sequences are SGHRS and YFSETQ. This CDR3 spans 16 amino acids. The V end lost 4 bases, the J end lost 0 bases, and 17 bases lay between the germline ends. This CDR3 is CASSPNTGTFSYEQYF. The CDR3 nucleotides read TGCGCCAGCAGCCCTAATACAGGGACATTCTCCTACGAGCAGTACTTC.

This clonotype has a handful of counts. This chain links TRBV7-9 with TRBJ2-1; TRBD1 might be the D (5 bases). The CDR3 consists of 14 residues. Germline CDR1 is SEHNR and CDR2 is FQNEAQ (reference sequence). V was cut by 0 bases and J by 4 bases, with 7 bases left in between. The DNA of the CDR3 is TGTGCCAGCAGCTTAGCAGGGGTTTACAATGAGCAGTTCTTC. Amino acid sequence: CASSLAGVYNEQFF. Complete variable domain (other parts from reference TRBV7-9 and TRBJ2-1): DTGVSQNPRHKITKRGQNVTFRCDPISEHNRLYWYRQTLGQGPEFLTYFQNEAQLEKSRLLSDRFSAERPKGSFSTLEIQRTEQGDSAMYLCASSLAGVYNEQFFGPGTRLTVL.

The chain recombines TRBV29-1 with TRBJ2-2, with 12 bases identical to TRBD1. The length of the CDR3 is 14 residues. The V segment lost 6 bases and the J segment 6 bases; nucleotides outside the gene matches: 5. Per germline, CDR1 SQVTM and CDR2 ANQGSEA. The CDR3 reads CSVGQGAHAGELFF. In DNA, the CDR3 is TGCAGCGTGGGACAGGGGGCACACGCCGGGGAGCTGTTTTTT.